A selection of T cell receptor beta chains follows, all from one sample in a study of T cells in Graves' hyperthyroidism and ophthalmopathy. TCRdb reprocessed the multiplex PCR reads via MiXCR and lists one record per CDR3 protein. Among 300,000 or so distinct CDR3 sequences listed, 15% to 20% were seen once. The sample consisted of blood. These receptors all come from a woman aged 50 to 60 with Graves' hyperthyroidism. Each CDR3 is given with its conserved first and last residue. D genes are given only for firm matches. Clone sizes are given selectively: once, few, many, or a class where the clone is expanded.

d_call: NA; clone_size: few; v_call: TRBV7-9; j_call: TRBJ2-2; cdr3_aa: CASTPNTGELFF; cdr3_nt: TGTGCCAGCACCCCGAACACCGGGGAGCTGTTTTTT
d_call: NA; clone_size: few; v_call: TRBV7-3; j_call: TRBJ1-1; cdr3_aa: CATWGEVVFLPEAFF; cdr3_nt: TGTGCCACCTGGGGTGAAGTGGTCTTTCTTCCTGAAGCTTTCTTT
d_call: TRBD1; clone_size: NA; v_call: TRBV7-9; j_call: TRBJ2-7; cdr3_aa: CASTDRAFGGQYF; cdr3_nt: TGTGCCAGCACAGACAGGGCGTTCGGAGGGCAGTACTTC
d_call: TRBD2; clone_size: few; v_call: TRBV5-4; j_call: TRBJ2-3; cdr3_aa: CASRASGGATDTQYF; cdr3_nt: TGTGCCAGCAGGGCTAGCGGGGGGGCCACAGATACGCAGTATTTT
d_call: NA; clone_size: few; v_call: TRBV5-6; j_call: TRBJ1-2; cdr3_aa: CASSFIGGADGYTF; cdr3_nt: TGTGCCAGCAGCTTTATCGGGGGAGCGGACGGCTACACCTTC
d_call: TRBD1; clone_size: few; v_call: TRBV27; j_call: TRBJ1-6; cdr3_aa: CASSTGGYNSPLHF; cdr3_nt: TGTGCCAGCAGTACAGGGGGCTATAATTCACCCCTCCACTTT
d_call: NA; clone_size: few; v_call: TRBV2; j_call: TRBJ2-6; cdr3_aa: CASGRGEGSGANVLTF; cdr3_nt: TGTGCCAGCGGTCGGGGCGAGGGTTCTGGGGCCAACGTCCTGACTTTC
d_call: NA; clone_size: NA; v_call: TRBV6-1; j_call: TRBJ1-5; cdr3_aa: CASRVQTAKPQHF; cdr3_nt: TGTGCCAGCAGAGTACAAACGGCTAAGCCCCAGCATTTT
d_call: TRBD2; clone_size: few; v_call: TRBV7-9; j_call: TRBJ2-3; cdr3_aa: CASSLSGGDPRASDTQYF; cdr3_nt: TGTGCCAGCAGCTTAAGCGGGGGCGACCCCCGCGCCTCAGATACGCAGTATTTT
d_call: TRBD1; clone_size: many; v_call: TRBV18; j_call: TRBJ2-1; cdr3_aa: CASSPGTVYNEQFF; cdr3_nt: TGTGCCAGCTCACCCGGGACAGTCTACAATGAGCAGTTCTTC
d_call: NA; clone_size: NA; v_call: TRBV13; j_call: TRBJ2-3; cdr3_aa: CASSLDSRTQYF; cdr3_nt: TGTGCCAGCAGCTTAGATAGCCGTACGCAGTATTTT
d_call: NA; clone_size: many; v_call: TRBV6-5; j_call: TRBJ1-3; cdr3_aa: CASSYSGVPAPGNTIYF; cdr3_nt: TGTGCCAGCAGTTACTCAGGGGTTCCGGCTCCTGGAAACACCATATATTTT
d_call: TRBD2; clone_size: many; v_call: TRBV5-5; j_call: TRBJ2-7; cdr3_aa: CASSSILAGAKEEQYF; cdr3_nt: TGTGCCAGCAGCTCCATCTTAGCGGGAGCGAAAGAGGAGCAGTACTTC
d_call: NA; clone_size: NA; v_call: TRBV11-1; j_call: TRBJ1-1; cdr3_aa: CASNQQGSNTEAFF; cdr3_nt: TGTGCCAGCAATCAACAGGGTTCGAACACTGAAGCTTTCTTT
d_call: NA; clone_size: NA; v_call: TRBV5-1; j_call: TRBJ1-2; cdr3_aa: CASSLGEARSSYGYTF; cdr3_nt: TGCGCCAGCAGCTTGGGGGAGGCGCGTAGTAGCTATGGCTACACCTTC
d_call: NA; clone_size: NA; v_call: TRBV6-2/TRBV6-3; j_call: TRBJ2-1; cdr3_aa: CAGQRPSDGEQFF; cdr3_nt: TGTGCCGGCCAGCGCCCCTCAGACGGTGAGCAGTTCTTC
d_call: TRBD2; clone_size: NA; v_call: TRBV7-9; j_call: TRBJ2-7; cdr3_aa: CASSLPGTSHDSEQYF; cdr3_nt: TGTGCCAGCAGCTTACCTGGGACTAGTCACGACTCCGAGCAGTACTTC
d_call: NA; clone_size: NA; v_call: TRBV5-1; j_call: TRBJ2-7; cdr3_aa: CASSLPTGDSYEQYF; cdr3_nt: TGCGCCAGCAGCTTGCCGACCGGAGACTCCTACGAGCAGTACTTC
d_call: NA; clone_size: few; v_call: TRBV5-1; j_call: TRBJ1-1; cdr3_aa: CASNPGRGNTEAFF; cdr3_nt: TGCGCCAGCAATCCTGGGCGGGGGAACACTGAAGCTTTCTTT
d_call: TRBD1; clone_size: many; v_call: TRBV28; j_call: TRBJ1-2; cdr3_aa: CASSVPFGQGLGYTF; cdr3_nt: TGTGCCAGCAGTGTTCCCTTCGGACAGGGGCTTGGCTACACCTTC
d_call: TRBD1; clone_size: many; v_call: TRBV18; j_call: TRBJ2-2; cdr3_aa: CASSPGTANTGELFF; cdr3_nt: TGTGCCAGCTCACCCGGGACAGCGAACACCGGGGAGCTGTTTTTT
d_call: NA; clone_size: NA; v_call: TRBV20-1; j_call: TRBJ1-1; cdr3_aa: CSARDEGQRTFTEAFF; cdr3_nt: TGCAGTGCTAGGGACGAAGGACAGCGTACTTTCACTGAAGCTTTCTTT
d_call: TRBD1; clone_size: many; v_call: TRBV2; j_call: TRBJ1-1; cdr3_aa: CASSEAVPRGDTEAFF; cdr3_nt: TGTGCCAGCAGTGAAGCGGTTCCCAGGGGGGATACTGAAGCTTTCTTT
d_call: NA; clone_size: NA; v_call: TRBV27; j_call: TRBJ1-5; cdr3_aa: CASSPVGQPQHF; cdr3_nt: TGTGCCAGCAGTCCCGTCGGTCAGCCCCAGCATTTT
d_call: NA; clone_size: many; v_call: TRBV28; j_call: TRBJ1-5; cdr3_aa: CASSLGGPQPQHF; cdr3_nt: TGTGCCAGCAGTTTAGGAGGACCTCAGCCCCAGCATTTT